What follows are 14 T cell receptor beta chains derived from one specimen sequenced in a study of regulatory T cells in long-lasting Graves disease. Time point defined: newly diagnosed GD, antithyroid drugs for less than 3 months. Isolated PBMC RNA provided the starting material for the TCR library. Relying on iRepertoire HTBI primers and Arm-PCR of CDR3 regions, the team built TCR beta libraries. TCRdb redid the calling of the multiplex PCR reads with MiXCR, one entry per CDR3 protein. The sample has about 620,000 distinct CDR3 sequences, approximately 15% seen once; the top ten hold 18%. These data are also associated with another study on T cells in Graves' hyperthyroidism and ophthalmopathy.

Specimen: peripheral blood mononuclear cells (PBMCs), collected at new diagnosis, from a patient treated with antithyroid drugs. The receptors were gathered from a woman under 40 with Graves disease.

Many counts were recorded for this clonotype. The chain couples TRBV5-1 to TRBJ1-1; D perhaps matches TRBD1 (5 bases). V was pared by 4 bases and J by 1 base, with 11 bases between. The CDR3 loop spans 14 amino acids. The germline V gene encodes CDR1 SGHRS and CDR2 YFSETQ. The CDR3 nucleotides read TGCGCCAGCAGCGTGGGACCAGCGAACACTGAAGCTTTCTTT. Its translation: CASSVGPANTEAFF.

This clonotype was seen at least ten times. The chain couples TRBV2 to TRBJ1-5; D is ambiguous. Germline V gene data show CDR1 as SNHLY and CDR2 as FYNNEI. The CDR3 has 15 residues. V lost 4 bases and J lost 5, with 15 bases in between. The CDR3 sequence: CASSGRSAGYQPQHF. The DNA of the CDR3 is TGTGCCAGCAGTGGGAGGTCGGCGGGATATCAGCCCCAGCATTTT.

This chain connects TRBV12-3 or TRBV12-4 to TRBJ2-2, with 9 bases aligning to TRBD1. Trimming removed 3 bases from V and 3 bases from J; junction bases left unmatched: 8. CDR3 length: 17 amino acids. CDR3 protein: CASSLSFGTGYTGELFF. The DNA of the CDR3 is TGTGCCAGCAGTTTGAGCTTCGGGACAGGGTACACCGGGGAGCTGTTTTTT.

The rearrangement joins TRBV19 to TRBJ1-5; 8 bases agree with TRBD1. CDR1 LNHDA and CDR2 SQIVND come from the germline V gene (reference sequence). This CDR3 is 14 amino acids long. Unmatched junction bases numbered 3, after V lost 2 bases and J lost 6 bases. The CDR3 protein is CASSIQGAPQPQHF. The CDR3 DNA follows: TGTGCCAGTAGTATACAGGGGGCCCCTCAGCCCCAGCATTTT.

The chain combines TRBV14 with TRBJ1-6; D not certain. The V and J ends lost 1 base and 6 bases respectively, with 10 bases between them. The CDR3 totals 15 residues. Germline CDR1 SGHDN, CDR2 FVKESK. The CDR3 protein is CASSQGGILNSPLHF. CDR3 in DNA: TGTGCCAGCAGCCAAGGTGGGATTCTTAATTCACCCCTCCACTTT.

The chain recombines TRBV6-1 with TRBJ1-4; 7 positions match TRBD1. Germline assignment: CDR1 MNHNS and CDR2 SASEGT. The V segment lost 4 bases and the J segment 2 bases; nucleotides outside the gene matches: 4. The length of the CDR3 is 15 residues. The CDR3 coding sequence is TGTGCCAGCAGTGTCCGCAGGGGGACTAATGAAAAACTGTTTTTT. Its protein is CASSVRRGTNEKLFF.

Many counts were recorded for this clonotype. J is TRBJ1-1 and V is TRBV6-1; 10 bases fit TRBD1. Looked up from germline, CDR1 is MNHNS and CDR2 is SASEGT. The V gene end was trimmed by 7 bases and the J gene end by 1 base; junction bases not matched to a gene: 3. This CDR3 region has 14 residues. The CDR3: CASKGQGKNTEAFF. As DNA, the CDR3 is TGTGCCAGCAAGGGACAGGGGAAGAACACTGAAGCTTTCTTT.

The rearrangement uses TRBV7-3 and TRBJ2-7; no definite D call. Trimming took off 1 base at V and 6 bases at J, with 10 bases between the two ends. The CDR3 loop spans 13 amino acids. CDR1 and CDR2 from the germline V gene are SGHTA and FQGTGA. The CDR3 DNA is TGTGCCAGCAGCTTAAGTACAGCATCCGAGCAGTACTTC. This encodes CASSLSTASEQYF.

This chain links TRBV19 with TRBJ2-2; no reliable D call. This CDR3 is 14 amino acids long. The germline gives CDR1 LNHDA, CDR2 SQIVND (reference sequence). The V and J ends lost 3 bases and 6 bases respectively, with 11 bases between them. The CDR3 region is CASSIGSFSGELFF. DNA for the CDR3: TGTGCCAGTAGTATTGGCAGCTTCTCCGGGGAGCTGTTTTTT.

In this sample, this clonotype turned up many times. V is TRBV11-2 and J is TRBJ2-5; 7 nucleotides match TRBD1. Trimming removed 3 bases from V and 1 base from J; junction bases left unmatched: 8. Germline V CDR1 and CDR2: SGHAT, FQNNGV. This CDR3 is built from 16 residues. CDR3 bases: TGTGCCAGCAGCTTCGAACAGGGGTTGCGCCAAGAGACCCAGTACTTC. It specifies CASSFEQGLRQETQYF. The complete variable domain, with remaining parts taken from reference TRBV11-2 and TRBJ2-5, reads EAGVAQSPRYKIIEKRQSVAFWCNPISGHATLYWYQQILGQGPKLLIQFQNNGVVDDSQLPKDRFSAERLKGVDSTLKIQPAKLEDSAVYLCASSFEQGLRQETQYFGPGTRLLVL.

This clonotype was detected ten times or more. The chain couples TRBV29-1 to TRBJ2-4, with TRBD1 identical over 7 bases. The length of the CDR3 is 15 residues. V shed 1 base, J shed 8 bases, and the junction held 11 bases outside the gene matches. Germline values: CDR1 SQVTM, CDR2 ANQGSEA. This CDR3 reads CSVEVDGQASDIQYF. The CDR3 DNA is TGCAGCGTTGAAGTCGACGGACAGGCTTCAGACATTCAGTACTTC.

This clonotype was seen a handful of times. The chain joins TRBV6-1 to TRBJ2-7; TRBD2 agrees at 10 bases. V lost 11 bases to trimming and J lost 1 base; unmatched junction nucleotides: 5. The CDR3 covers 13 residues. Germline V gene lookup returns CDR1 MNHNS and CDR2 SASEGT. CDR3 residues: CAGRTSGSYEQYF. The CDR3 coding sequence is TGTGCCGGACGGACTAGCGGATCCTACGAGCAGTACTTC.

This clonotype was found many times. The chain links TRBV5-1 to TRBJ1-6; D possibly corresponds to TRBD1 (5 bases). V gave up 1 base and J gave up 10 bases, with 15 bases separating them. Germline loops: CDR1 SGHRS, CDR2 YFSETQ. CDR3 length equals 15 residues. The CDR3 coding sequence is TGCGCCAGCAGCTTGAGTGGTCAGGGACGATCACCCCTCCACTTT. Protein sequence: CASSLSGQGRSPLHF.

As regards this clonotype: This clone may be a read error of a much larger clone one base away. No conserved phenylalanine or tryptophan ends this CDR3, so it is likely a read error. The chain links TRBV7-9 to TRBJ2-7; 9 bases agree with TRBD1. V lost 5 bases to trimming and J lost 3 bases; unmatched junction nucleotides: 8. The CDR3 sequence is 15 residues long. Germline assignment: CDR1 SEHNR and CDR2 FQNEAQ (reference sequence). DNA for the CDR3: TGTGCCAGCAGCCCTACAGGGGGCCCTCTCTACGAGCAGTACTCC. Protein product: CASSPTGGPLYEQYS.